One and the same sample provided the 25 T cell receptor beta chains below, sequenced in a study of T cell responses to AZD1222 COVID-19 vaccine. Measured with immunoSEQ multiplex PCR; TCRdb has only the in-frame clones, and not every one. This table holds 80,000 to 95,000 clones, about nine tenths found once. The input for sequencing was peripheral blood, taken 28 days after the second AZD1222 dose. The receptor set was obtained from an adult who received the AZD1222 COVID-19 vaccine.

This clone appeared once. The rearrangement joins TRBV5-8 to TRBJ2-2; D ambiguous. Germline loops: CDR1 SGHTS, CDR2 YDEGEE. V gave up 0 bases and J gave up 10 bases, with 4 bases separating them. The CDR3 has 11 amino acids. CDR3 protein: CASSLGAELFF. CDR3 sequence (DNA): TGTGCCAGCAGCTTGGGTGCGGAGCTGTTTTTT. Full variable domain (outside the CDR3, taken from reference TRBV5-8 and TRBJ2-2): EAGVTQSPTHLIKTRGQQATLRCSPISGHTSVYWYQQALGLGLQFLLWYDEGEERNRGNFPPRFSGRQFPNYSSELNVNALELEDSALYLCASSLGAELFFGEGSRLTVL.

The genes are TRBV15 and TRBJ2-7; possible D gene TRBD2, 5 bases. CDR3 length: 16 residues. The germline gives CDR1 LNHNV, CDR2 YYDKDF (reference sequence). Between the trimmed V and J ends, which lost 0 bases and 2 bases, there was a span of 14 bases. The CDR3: CATSRDRKGAAYEQYF. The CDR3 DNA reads TGTGCCACCAGCAGAGATCGAAAGGGAGCCGCCTACGAGCAGTACTTC.

CDR3 coding DNA: TGTGCCACCAGTGAAGGGGGAGAAGGCGCTCAGCCCCAGCATTTT. As protein: CATSEGGEGAQPQHF. The V gene is TRBV24-1, the J gene TRBJ1-5; TRBD1 might be the D (6 bases). The V gene's germline CDR1 is KGHDR and CDR2 SFDVKD. V lost 4 bases, J lost 6 bases, and 15 bases lay in between. The CDR3 consists of 15 residues.

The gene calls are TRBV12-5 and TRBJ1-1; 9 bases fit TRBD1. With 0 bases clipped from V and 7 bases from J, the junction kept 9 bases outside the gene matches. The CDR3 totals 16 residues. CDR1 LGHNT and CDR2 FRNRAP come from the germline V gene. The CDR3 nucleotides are TGTGCTAGTGGTTTGGTAACAGGGGGCGGGGAGAATGAAGCTTTCTTT. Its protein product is CASGLVTGGGENEAFF.

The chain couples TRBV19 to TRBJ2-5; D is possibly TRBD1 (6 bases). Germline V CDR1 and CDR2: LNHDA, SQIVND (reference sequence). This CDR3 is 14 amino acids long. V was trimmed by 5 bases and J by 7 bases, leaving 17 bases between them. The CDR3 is CASSDRDTVGTQYF. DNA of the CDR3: TGTGCCAGTAGTGACCGGGACACGGTCGGGACCCAGTACTTC.

The CDR3 reads CASSLPTGGVGGYTF. Here the CDR3 DNA reads TGTGCCAGCAGCTTGCCGACAGGGGGCGTGGGTGGCTACACCTTC. The chain carries TRBV5-6 and TRBJ1-2; 10 bases fit TRBD1. With 1 base clipped from V and 7 bases from J, the junction kept 7 bases outside the gene matches. The CDR3 extends over 15 amino acids. Germline CDR1 reads SGHDT; CDR2 reads YYEEEE. Using reference TRBV5-6 and TRBJ1-2 for the parts outside the CDR3, the full variable domain is DAGVTQSPTHLIKTRGQQVTLRCSPKSGHDTVSWYQQALGQGPQFIFQYYEEEERQRGNFPDRFSGHQFPNYSSELNVNALLLGDSALYLCASSLPTGGVGGYTFGSGTRLTVV.

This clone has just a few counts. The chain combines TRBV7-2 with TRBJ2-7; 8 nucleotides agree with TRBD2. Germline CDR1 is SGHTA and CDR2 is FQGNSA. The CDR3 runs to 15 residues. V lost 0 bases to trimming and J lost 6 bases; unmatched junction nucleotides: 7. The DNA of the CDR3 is TGTGCCAGCAGCTTAGCTCCCAGCGGGGGTCGCGAGCAGTACTTC. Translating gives CASSLAPSGGREQYF. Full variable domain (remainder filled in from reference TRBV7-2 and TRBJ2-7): GAGVSQSPSNKVTEKGKDVELRCDPISGHTALYWYRQSLGQGLEFLIYFQGNSAPDKSGLPSDRFSAERTGGSVSTLTIQRTQQEDSAVYLCASSLAPSGGREQYFGPGTRLTVT.

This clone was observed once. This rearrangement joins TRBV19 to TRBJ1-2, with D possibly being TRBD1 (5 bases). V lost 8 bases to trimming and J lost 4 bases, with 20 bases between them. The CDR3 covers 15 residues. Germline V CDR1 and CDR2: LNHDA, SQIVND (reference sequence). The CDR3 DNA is TGTGCCAGTCACATGCGCGGTGACGGGGGCTATGGCTACACCTTC. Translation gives CASHMRGDGGYGYTF.

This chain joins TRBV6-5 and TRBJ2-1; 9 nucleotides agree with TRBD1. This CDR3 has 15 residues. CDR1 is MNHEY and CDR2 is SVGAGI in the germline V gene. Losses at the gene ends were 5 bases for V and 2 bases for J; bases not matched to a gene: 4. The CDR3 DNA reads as TGTGCCAGCAGTAAGGGACAGGGAGCCTACAATGAGCAGTTCTTC. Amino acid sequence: CASSKGQGAYNEQFF.

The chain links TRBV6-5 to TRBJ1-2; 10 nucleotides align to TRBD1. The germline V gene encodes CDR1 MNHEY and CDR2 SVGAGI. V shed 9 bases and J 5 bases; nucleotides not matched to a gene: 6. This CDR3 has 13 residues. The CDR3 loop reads CASKTGGWYGYTF. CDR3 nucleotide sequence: TGTGCCAGTAAGACAGGGGGCTGGTATGGCTACACCTTC.

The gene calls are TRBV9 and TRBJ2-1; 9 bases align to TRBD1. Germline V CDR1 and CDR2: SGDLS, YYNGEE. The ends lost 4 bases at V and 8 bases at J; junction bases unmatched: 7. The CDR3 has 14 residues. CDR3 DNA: TGTGCCAGCAGCACCCGTACAGGGGGCGATGAGCAGTTCTTC. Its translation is CASSTRTGGDEQFF.

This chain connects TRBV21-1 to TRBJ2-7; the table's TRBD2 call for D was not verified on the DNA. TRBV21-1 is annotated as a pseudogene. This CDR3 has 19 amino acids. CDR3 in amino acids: CASSKETSGGLFRMYEQYF. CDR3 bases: TGTGCCAGCAGCAAAGAAACTAGCGGGGGCCTGTTTCGGATGTACGAGCAGTACTTC.

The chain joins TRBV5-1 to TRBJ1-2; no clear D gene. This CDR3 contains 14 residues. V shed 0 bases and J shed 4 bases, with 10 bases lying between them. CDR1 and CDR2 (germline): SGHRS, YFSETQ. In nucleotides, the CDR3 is TGCGCCAGCAGCTTGGCCACTCGGGGCTATGGCTACACCTTC. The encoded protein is CASSLATRGYGYTF.

CDR3 DNA sequence: TGTGCCACCAGCAGAGGTTTAACAGGGACGTATAGCAATCAGCCCCAGCATTTT. This sequence encodes CATSRGLTGTYSNQPQHF. This rearrangement joins TRBV15 to TRBJ1-5; weak D call: TRBD1 (6 bases). CDR3 length equals 18 residues. V gave up 1 base and J gave up 0 bases, with 16 bases separating them. Germline lookup yields CDR1 LNHNV and CDR2 YYDKDF (reference sequence).

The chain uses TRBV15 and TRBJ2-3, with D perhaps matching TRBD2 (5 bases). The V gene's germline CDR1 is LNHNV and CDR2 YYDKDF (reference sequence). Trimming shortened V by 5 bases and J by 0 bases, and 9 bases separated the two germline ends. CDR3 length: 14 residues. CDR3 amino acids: CATSLDWSTDTQYF. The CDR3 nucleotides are TGTGCCACCAGCCTGGACTGGAGCACAGATACGCAGTATTTT.

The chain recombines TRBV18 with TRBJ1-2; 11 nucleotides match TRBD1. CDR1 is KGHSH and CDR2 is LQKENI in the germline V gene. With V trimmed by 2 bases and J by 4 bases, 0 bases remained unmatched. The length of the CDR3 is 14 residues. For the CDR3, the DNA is TGTGCCAGCTCACCAGGGACAGGGGGCTATGGCTACACCTTC. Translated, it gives CASSPGTGGYGYTF.

CDR3 nucleotides: TGTGCCAGCAGGGACAGGGAATATGATGGCTACACCTTC. Encoded protein: CASRDREYDGYTF. J is TRBJ1-2 and V is TRBV6-5, with 8 bases fitting TRBD1. Germline V gives CDR1 MNHEY, CDR2 SVGAGI. This CDR3 is 13 amino acids long. V gave up 6 bases and J gave up 6 bases; unmatched junction bases: 6.

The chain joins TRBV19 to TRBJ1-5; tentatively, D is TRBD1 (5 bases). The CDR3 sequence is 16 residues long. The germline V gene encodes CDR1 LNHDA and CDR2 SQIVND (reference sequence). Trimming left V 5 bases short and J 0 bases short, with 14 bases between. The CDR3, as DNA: TGTGCCAGTAGTCCCCGGGGGGGAACTAGCAATCAGCCCCAGCATTTT. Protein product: CASSPRGGTSNQPQHF.

CDR3 DNA: TGTGCCAGCTACTCAACAGGGTTGAATGAATACATTCAGTACTTC. This encodes CASYSTGLNEYIQYF. The gene calls are TRBV28 and TRBJ2-4, with D possibly matching TRBD1 (6 bases). Trimming stripped 8 bases from V and 8 bases from J, with 22 bases between. Looked up from germline, CDR1 is MDHEN and CDR2 is SYDVKM. CDR3 length: 15 residues.

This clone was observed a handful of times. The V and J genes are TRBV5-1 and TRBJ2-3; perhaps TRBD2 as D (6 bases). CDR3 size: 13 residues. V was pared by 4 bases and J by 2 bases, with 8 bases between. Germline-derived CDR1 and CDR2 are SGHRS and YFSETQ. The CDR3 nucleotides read TGCGCCAGCAGCAGGGACTCCACAGATACGCAGTATTTT. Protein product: CASSRDSTDTQYF.

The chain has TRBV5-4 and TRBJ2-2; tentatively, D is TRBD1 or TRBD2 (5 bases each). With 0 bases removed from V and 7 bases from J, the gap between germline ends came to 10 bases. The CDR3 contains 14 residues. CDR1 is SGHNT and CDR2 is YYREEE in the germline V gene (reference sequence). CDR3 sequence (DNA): TGTGCCAGCAGCTTGGAGGGGAGAGTCGGGGAGCTGTTTTTT. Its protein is CASSLEGRVGELFF. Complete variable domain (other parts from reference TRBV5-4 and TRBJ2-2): ETGVTQSPTHLIKTRGQQVTLRCSSQSGHNTVSWYQQALGQGPQFIFQYYREEENGRGNFPPRFSGLQFPNYSSELNVNALELDDSALYLCASSLEGRVGELFFGEGSRLTVL.

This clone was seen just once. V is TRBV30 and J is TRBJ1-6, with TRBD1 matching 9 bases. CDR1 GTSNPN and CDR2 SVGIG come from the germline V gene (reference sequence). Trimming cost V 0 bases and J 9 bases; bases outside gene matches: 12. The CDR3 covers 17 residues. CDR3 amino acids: CAWSVLLTGGAISPLHF. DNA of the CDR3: TGTGCCTGGAGTGTACTTCTGACAGGGGGAGCTATTTCACCCCTCCACTTT.

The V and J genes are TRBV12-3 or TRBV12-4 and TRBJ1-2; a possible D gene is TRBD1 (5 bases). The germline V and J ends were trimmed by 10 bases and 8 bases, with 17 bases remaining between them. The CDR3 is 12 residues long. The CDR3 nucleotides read TGTGCCACCTCACCAGGGATCGTAGGCTACACCTTC. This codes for CATSPGIVGYTF.

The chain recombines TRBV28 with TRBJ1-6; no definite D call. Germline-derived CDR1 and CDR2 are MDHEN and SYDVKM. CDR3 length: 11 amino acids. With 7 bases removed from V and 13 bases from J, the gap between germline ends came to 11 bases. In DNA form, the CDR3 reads TGTGCCAGCAAGGGAGGAGCGCCCCTCCACTTT. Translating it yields CASKGGAPLHF. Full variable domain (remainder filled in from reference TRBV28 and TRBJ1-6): DVKVTQSSRYLVKRTGEKVFLECVQDMDHENMFWYRQDPGLGLRLIYFSYDVKMKEKGDIPEGYSVSREKKERFSLILESASTNQTSMYLCASKGGAPLHFGNGTRLTVT.

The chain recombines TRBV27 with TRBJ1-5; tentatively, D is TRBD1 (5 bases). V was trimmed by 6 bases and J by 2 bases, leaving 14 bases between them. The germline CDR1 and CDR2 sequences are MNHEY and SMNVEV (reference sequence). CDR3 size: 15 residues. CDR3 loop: CASSLSGGGNQPQHF. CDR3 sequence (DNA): TGTGCCAGCAGCTTAAGCGGAGGGGGCAATCAGCCCCAGCATTTT.